This TCR beta chain was recorded in a study of patients and donors after allogeneic stem cell transplantation. V shed 0 bases and J 6 bases; nucleotides not matched to a gene: 6. The CDR3 consists of 15 residues. Germline values: CDR1 MNHEY, CDR2 SVGAGI. In this sample, this clonotype turned up many times. TCRdb re-called the RT-PCR reads through MiXCR, storing one row per CDR3 protein. The data contain roughly 940,000 distinct CDR3 sequences, more than 15% of them singletons. The origin of this receptor is a human donor who was either an allogeneic HSCT recipient or a stem cell or donor lymphocyte infusion donor (not recorded which). It is not recorded whose cells these are; they may come from a transplant donor. The sequenced sample was blood, either unsorted or a sorted T cell fraction (not recorded which). This rearrangement joins TRBV6-5 to TRBJ1-2; 8 nucleotides align to TRBD1. CDR3 residues: CASSYSDRGWHGYTF. CDR3 bases: TGTGCCAGCAGTTACTCTGACAGGGGTTGGCATGGCTACACCTTC.